This T cell receptor (beta chain) was retrieved from a study of shared clonotypes between healthy human individuals. On the study more broadly: Donors, aged 18 to 49, were a couple of women and a few men. Findings of the study overall: A few donors shared around 5.1% of their naive CD4 clonotypes. The four-donor shared clonotypes exceeded non-shared clonotypes in generation probability, with non-shared ones scoring lower.

The V gene end was trimmed by 0 bases and the J gene end by 3 bases; junction bases not matched to a gene: 2. The germline gives CDR1 ENHRY, CDR2 SYGVKD. CDR3 length: 15 amino acids. Using immunoSEQ multiplex PCR, the repertoire was profiled, and TCRdb retains in-frame clones only, with some absent. The sample shows roughly 1.4 million clones, approximately 98.5% of them seen only once. A note on this clone: What it recognizes is unknown.

This clonotype was obtained from a man aged 25 to 40 in good health. The chain combines TRBV10-3 with TRBJ1-5; 7 bases match TRBD1. The sequenced sample was naive CD4+ T cells sorted from blood. The subset: CD45RA+ positively selected. The CDR3 DNA is TGTGCCATCAGTGAGTCAGGGGGCCCCAATCAGCCCCAGCATTTT. This translates into CAISESGGPNQPQHF.